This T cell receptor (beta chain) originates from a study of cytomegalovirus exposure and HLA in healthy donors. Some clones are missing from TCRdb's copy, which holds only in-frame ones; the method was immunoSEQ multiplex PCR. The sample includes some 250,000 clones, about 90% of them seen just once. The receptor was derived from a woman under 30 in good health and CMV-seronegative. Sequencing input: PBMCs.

The CDR3, as DNA: TGTGCCAGCAGCTTAGGAGGTGGGACAGGCCGAGCTTTCTTT. Protein product: CASSLGGGTGRAFF. The rearrangement links TRBV11-2 to TRBJ1-1; 8 positions match TRBD1. The CDR3 runs to 14 residues. Trimming took 1 base from V and 10 from J; bases not matched to a gene: 8. Germline CDR1 is SGHAT and CDR2 is FQNNGV.